The clone carrying this T cell receptor (beta chain) was seen repeatedly, ten times or more. Its matching antigen is unknown. Using RNA transcripts as the source, TCR beta CDR3 regions were amplified. First-round RT-PCR of the TCR CDR3 relied on the HTBI primer set. From the multiplex PCR reads, TCRdb called clonotypes with MiXCR, one entry per CDR3 protein. Of about 600,000 distinct CDR3 sequences listed, approximately 14% are singletons. This specimen belongs to a study of T cells in Graves' hyperthyroidism and ophthalmopathy. Notes on the study in general: In the blood, most expanded thyroid clonotypes above 0.001 appeared as well. Stable hyperthyroidism and ophthalmopathy were separated using 13 V-J signatures.

V was clipped by 5 bases and J by 3 bases, with 14 bases between them. This CDR3 comprises 14 residues. Germline-derived CDR1 and CDR2 are SGHTA and FQGNSA. The sample taken for sequencing was blood. The receptor's source is a woman between 18 and 29 years old with Graves' ophthalmopathy. The chain links TRBV7-2 to TRBJ2-7; D is undetermined. The CDR3 nucleotides read TGTGCCAGCAGCCCGTTTGAAAGTTTCTACGAGCAGTACTTC. Translation gives CASSPFESFYEQYF.